This T cell receptor (beta chain) stems from a study of blood T cell repertoires in COVID-19. Across the whole study: COVID-19 samples, acute and convalescent, were from the United States, Italy and Spain.

This CDR3 has 17 residues. V was cut by 0 bases and J by 4 bases, with 17 bases left in between. Germline CDR1 and CDR2: WNHNN and SYGVQD (reference sequence). Authors' processing steps: For nucleated cells, counts were estimated from reference gene primer amplification. Some clones are missing from TCRdb's copy, which holds only in-frame ones; the method was immunoSEQ multiplex PCR. The DNA gave D and trimming, while V, J and clone size come from that table. The sample records under 150,000 clones, around 82% being singletons. The sample was peripheral blood. This chain links TRBV10-1 with TRBJ2-3, with D possibly being TRBD2 (6 bases). This sequence originates from a woman aged 60-75 years with acute or convalescent COVID-19. The CDR3 DNA is TGCGCCAGCAGTGAGTCTAAACTAGCCCTAGGCCCAGATACGCAGTATTTT. Its translation: CASSESKLALGPDTQYF.